The 18 T cell receptor beta chains listed next were all sequenced from one sample in a study of cytomegalovirus exposure and HLA in healthy donors listed by TCRdb under 2017. Preparation of the library involved the immunoSEQ multiplex PCR assay. A mixture of 60 forward primers for TCR Vbeta segments and 13 reverse primers for TCR Jbeta segments was used in the multiplex PCR. Imported from immuneACCESS, the table was reduced by TCRdb to in-frame sequences with V and J called. These copies leave out some clones; in studies compared against another copy, an unresolved V gene accounts for under half, and the cause of the remainder is not known. Here the sample has fewer than 110,000 clones; around two thirds occur a single time. The leading ten clones occupy less than 3.5% of the sample. The sample consisted of PBMCs. The receptors were sampled from a woman aged 50 to 60 in good health and CMV-seronegative.

This clone was seen a handful of times. V gene TRBV19 combines with J gene TRBJ1-1; 9 bases match TRBD1. V gave up 7 bases and J gave up 3 bases; unmatched junction bases: 3. From germline, CDR1 is LNHDA and CDR2 SQIVND (reference sequence). The CDR3 extends over 13 amino acids. This chain's CDR3 is CASMGQGDTEAFF. CDR3 in DNA: TGTGCCAGTATGGGACAGGGAGACACTGAAGCTTTCTTT.

The chain employs TRBV2 and TRBJ1-1, with 9 bases identical to TRBD1. CDR1 and CDR2 (germline): SNHLY, FYNNEI. The CDR3 totals 13 residues. With V trimmed by 6 bases and J by 8 bases, 7 bases remained unmatched. The CDR3 region has the DNA TGTGCCAGCAGCCGGGACAGGGCCCAAGAAGCTTTCTTT. Residues: CASSRDRAQEAFF.

A remark on this clone: A junction boundary mismatches the germline segment, possibly from a read error. The chain joins TRBV4-1 to TRBJ2-7, with unresolved D. Germline V gene lookup returns CDR1 MGHRA and CDR2 YSYEKL. This CDR3 has 12 residues. CDR3 in DNA: TGCGCCAACAGCCAAGATCCGGTCGAGCAGTACTTC. As protein: CANSQDPVEQYF.

The chain is built from TRBV7-8 and TRBJ2-6; 7 nucleotides match TRBD2. J gave up 0 bases and V 4 bases, and 0 bases lay outside the gene matches. The germline V gene has CDR1 SGHVS and CDR2 FQNEAQ. The CDR3 sequence is 15 residues long. The CDR3 region is CASSWGGSGANVLTF. In DNA form, the CDR3 reads TGTGCCAGCAGCTGGGGGGGCTCTGGGGCCAACGTCCTGACTTTC. The variable domain in full, completed from reference TRBV7-8 and TRBJ2-6, reads GAGVSQSPRYKVAKRGQDVALRCDPISGHVSLFWYQQALGQGPEFLTYFQNEAQLDKSGLPSDRFFAERPEGSVSTLKIQRTQQEDSAVYLCASSWGGSGANVLTFGAGSRLTVL.

The gene calls are TRBV6-1 and TRBJ2-2, with a tentative D call TRBD1 (6 bases). The V and J ends lost 2 bases and 0 bases respectively, with 10 bases between them. The germline gives CDR1 MNHNS, CDR2 SASEGT. This CDR3 spans 16 amino acids. Written as DNA, the CDR3 is TGTGCCAGCAGTGAACAGGGGACAACGAACACCGGGGAGCTGTTTTTT. This codes for CASSEQGTTNTGELFF.

V and J are TRBV6-5 and TRBJ1-2; D uncertain. The length of the CDR3 is 14 residues. Looked up from germline, CDR1 is MNHEY and CDR2 is SVGAGI. V lost 0 bases to trimming and J lost 8 bases, with 13 bases between them. This chain's CDR3 is CASSYSISLGGYTF. The CDR3, as DNA: TGTGCCAGCAGTTACTCGATTTCGCTGGGCGGCTACACCTTC.

This clone was seen only a few times. The gene calls are TRBV7-6 and TRBJ1-2; 7 bases match TRBD1. This CDR3 has 16 residues. Germline V gene sequence: CDR1 SGHVS, CDR2 FNYEAQ. The V gene end was trimmed by 4 bases and the J gene end by 2 bases; junction bases not matched to a gene: 10. CDR3 protein: CASSSTRTGLNYGYTF. CDR3 bases: TGTGCCAGCAGCTCAACCCGGACAGGTCTAAACTATGGCTACACCTTC.

The J gene is TRBJ1-2, the V gene TRBV2; no firm D call. There are 13 residues in the CDR3. V lost 5 bases and J 8 bases, leaving 15 bases between the germline ends. Germline CDR1 and CDR2: SNHLY and FYNNEI. The CDR3 bases are TGTGCCAGCAGTCCCCTATTAGACACAGGCTACACCTTC. Translation gives CASSPLLDTGYTF.

The chain has TRBV6-5 and TRBJ2-5, with unresolved D. CDR3 length equals 15 residues. CDR1 MNHEY and CDR2 SVGAGI come from the germline V gene. Trimming cost V 0 bases and J 3 bases, with 11 bases left between them. The CDR3 reads CASSYSYSWEETQYF. CDR3 nucleotides: TGTGCCAGCAGTTACTCTTACAGCTGGGAAGAGACCCAGTACTTC.

CDR3 loop: CASSQGAVRSSYNSPLHF. The CDR3 DNA reads TGCGCCAGCAGCCAAGGAGCTGTTAGGAGCTCCTATAATTCACCCCTCCACTTT. J is TRBJ1-6 and V is TRBV4-1; no clear D. The CDR3 sequence is 18 residues long. Germline-derived CDR1 and CDR2 are MGHRA and YSYEKL. The V end was cut by 1 base, the J end by 0 bases, with 13 bases between.

Remarks on this clone: The junction and the germline gene differ at one end; a read error may be behind it. The chain combines TRBV5-1 with TRBJ2-3, with D tentatively TRBD1 (6 bases). CDR1 is SGHRS and CDR2 is YFSETQ in the germline V gene. The CDR3 length is 14 residues. The CDR3 DNA follows: TGCGCCATCAGCTTGGACAGTAGCACAGATACGCAGTATTTT. Translation gives CAISLDSSTDTQYF.

The chain uses TRBV12-5 and TRBJ2-5; TRBD2 aligns across 11 bases. J lost 2 bases, V lost 6 bases, and 5 bases had no gene match. Germline values: CDR1 LGHNT, CDR2 FRNRAP. This CDR3 has 15 amino acids. CDR3: CASGPGTSGQETQYF. The CDR3 DNA reads as TGTGCTAGTGGCCCCGGGACTAGCGGTCAAGAGACCCAGTACTTC.

The chain is built from TRBV19 and TRBJ1-2, with 9 bases aligning to TRBD1. Trimming cost V 2 bases and J 2 bases; bases outside gene matches: 6. Germline V CDR1 and CDR2: LNHDA, SQIVND (reference sequence). There are 16 residues in the CDR3. The CDR3 loop is CASSITGQGGNYGYTF. The CDR3 region has the DNA TGTGCCAGTAGTATAACGGGACAGGGAGGGAACTATGGCTACACCTTC.

V usage is TRBV11-3 and J usage is TRBJ2-7; 15 positions agree with TRBD2. Germline V gene data show CDR1 as SGHNT and CDR2 as YENEEA. This CDR3 is built from 18 residues. The V and J ends lost 3 bases and 0 bases, in that order; junction bases with no gene match: 6. CDR3 DNA sequence: TGTGCCAGCAGCTTTCGTGGACTAGCGGGAGGGAGCTCCTACGAGCAGTACTTC. It codes for CASSFRGLAGGSSYEQYF.

The chain carries TRBV18 and TRBJ2-5, with D possibly matching TRBD1 (6 bases). V lost 3 bases and J lost 2, with 16 bases in between. Germline V gene sequence: CDR1 KGHSH, CDR2 LQKENI. CDR3 length: 16 residues. DNA of the CDR3: TGTGCCAGCTCACCGCGGACAGCCCGTGCTCAAGAGACCCAGTACTTC. The encoded protein is CASSPRTARAQETQYF.

A remark on this clone: The DNA is omitted, as the CDR3 cannot be located on it reliably, and the CDR3 follows TCRdb's listing. The CDR3 here is CASTSGPRTGELFF. The J gene is TRBJ2-2, the V gene TRBV19; the table's D call TRBD2 went unverified against the DNA. Germline values: CDR1 LNHDA, CDR2 SQIVND (reference sequence). The CDR3 numbers 14 amino acids, ends counted.

This chain uses TRBV9 with TRBJ2-3; 8 bases are a match to TRBD2. CDR1 is SGDLS and CDR2 is YYNGEE in the germline V gene. Trimming cost V 3 bases and J 2 bases; bases outside gene matches: 8. The CDR3 totals 16 residues. This CDR3 is CASSAQAGAVTDTQYF. The CDR3 coding sequence is TGTGCCAGCAGCGCCCAAGCGGGAGCGGTCACAGATACGCAGTATTTT.

The rearrangement links TRBV2 to TRBJ2-7, with D tentatively TRBD2 (5 bases). Germline lookup yields CDR1 SNHLY and CDR2 FYNNEI. The V end lost 6 bases, the J end lost 4 bases, and 16 bases lay between the germline ends. CDR3 length: 14 residues. The CDR3 coding sequence is TGTGCCAGCAGGGGAGACACCGCCGGGTACGAGCAGTACTTC. This translates into CASRGDTAGYEQYF.